This TCR beta chain was sequenced in a study of T cells of healthy individuals. One entry per CDR3 protein, called by TCRdb with MiXCR from the 5' RACE reads. The data contain about 96,000 distinct CDR3 sequences, 17% of them singletons. The receptor was isolated from a human donor in good health.

CDR3 loop: CASSQREGSYEQYF. CDR3 DNA: TGTGCCAGCAGCCAAAGGGAGGGGTCCTACGAGCAGTACTTC. The chain carries TRBV4-2 and TRBJ2-7; TRBD2 matches 7 bases. Trimming cost V 2 bases and J 1 base; bases outside gene matches: 2. The CDR3 totals 14 residues. In germline, CDR1 is LGHNA, CDR2 YNFKEQ.